This T cell receptor (beta chain) was sequenced for a study of T cell responses to AZD1222 COVID-19 vaccine. Whole-study results and caveats: Seropositive status at baseline applied to only 6 or 7 AZD1222 recipients. There were vaccine-associated CD4 TCRs across spike, dominant at 160-218 and 743-854. Donors were chiefly white British, with a greater number of females, and clonal diversity was perhaps underestimated. The study reported that nearly half of spike-specific TCRs target unmutated variant regions.

The method was immunoSEQ multiplex PCR; TCRdb's version includes in-frame clones alone and lacks a portion of them. The sample records approximately 150,000 clones, about 89% being singletons. Turning to this clone: Its antigen remains unidentified.

The TCR originated in an adult in good health. The sample consisted of peripheral blood, taken on day 0 of AZD1222 vaccination.

The CDR3 loop reads CASSLGVSNQPQHF. In DNA, the CDR3 is TGTGCCAGCAGCTTAGGGGTTAGCAATCAGCCCCAGCATTTT. The gene calls are TRBV7-8 and TRBJ1-5; D gene uncertain. Germline loops: CDR1 SGHVS, CDR2 FQNEAQ. Trimming stripped 1 base from V and 0 bases from J, with 4 bases between. This CDR3 region has 14 residues. Together with reference TRBV7-8 and TRBJ1-5, the CDR3 gives the full variable domain: GAGVSQSPRYKVAKRGQDVALRCDPISGHVSLFWYQQALGQGPEFLTYFQNEAQLDKSGLPSDRFFAERPEGSVSTLKIQRTQQEDSAVYLCASSLGVSNQPQHFGDGTRLSIL.